This TCR beta chain is from a study of shared clonotypes between healthy human individuals. Turning to the study itself: The cohort had two women and a few men, ages 18 to 49. Per donor, CD8 memory used one plate, CD8 naive used two, CD4 memory used three and CD4 naive used three.

CD45RO-negative cells were positively selected for CCR7, leaving out terminally differentiated effector memory CD45RA+ cells. The deep-level immunoSEQ assay was used. Here immunoSEQ multiplex PCR was the method, and the copy in TCRdb shows in-frame clones only, minus some. The top ten hold approximately 0.1% of the sample, which has around 650,000 clones, approximately 96% seen once. A remark on this clone: Its antigen remains unknown.

Study-wide points: Shared clonotypes: about 5.3% naive CD4, about 3.5% naive CD8, 2% to 2.5% memory CD4, approximately 0.41% memory CD8.

The origin of this receptor is a woman aged 30 to 39 in good health. Sequenced input: naive CD8+ T cells sorted from blood.

The CDR3 DNA follows: TGTGCCAGCAGCTGGTTACCGGGGTGGGCTTACAATGAGCAGTTCTTC. It encodes CASSWLPGWAYNEQFF. The chain combines TRBV5-4 with TRBJ2-1; tentative D call: TRBD2 (5 bases). V lost 3 bases and J 4 bases, leaving 17 bases between the germline ends. The length of the CDR3 is 16 residues. CDR1 SGHNT and CDR2 YYREEE come from the germline V gene (reference sequence).